Presented here are 28 T cell receptor beta chains from one specimen sequenced in a study of radiotherapy plus CTLA-4 blockade in lung cancer. Libraries were prepared by immunoSEQ multiplex PCR; TCRdb keeps only in-frame clonotypes and omits some of them. The sample gives roughly 130,000 clones, approximately 90% of which show up once; 6.9% is in the top ten. Here the sequenced sample was peripheral blood, taken from a patient treated with radiotherapy plus ipilimumab. These TCRs come from a human donor with non-small cell lung cancer that progressed on radiotherapy plus ipilimumab.

This clone appeared a single time. This sequence joins TRBV6-6 and TRBJ1-5, with no clear D. With 5 bases removed from V and 1 base from J, the gap between germline ends came to 9 bases. Germline V lookup: CDR1 MNHNY, CDR2 SVGAGI (reference sequence). The CDR3 has 14 residues. The CDR3 region has the DNA TGTGCCAGCAGTCCTCCGGGGAGCAATCAGCCCCAGCATTTT. Translating it yields CASSPPGSNQPQHF.

The V and J genes are TRBV27 and TRBJ1-2; 7 bases match TRBD1. This CDR3 is 16 amino acids long. Germline assignment: CDR1 MNHEY and CDR2 SMNVEV (reference sequence). The V and J ends lost 5 bases and 0 bases, in that order; junction bases with no gene match: 9. DNA for the CDR3: TGTGCCAGCAGTCCCCAGTGGCAGGGGGCTAACTATGGCTACACCTTC. This gives the protein CASSPQWQGANYGYTF.

CDR3 sequence reads: CASSEMGREAFF. In DNA form, the CDR3 reads TGTGCCAGCAGTGAAATGGGACGAGAAGCTTTCTTT. The V gene is TRBV2, the J gene TRBJ1-1; weak D call: TRBD1 (5 bases). The CDR3 sequence is 12 residues long. V was clipped by 2 bases and J by 8 bases, with 9 bases between them. Germline lookup yields CDR1 SNHLY and CDR2 FYNNEI.

The chain combines TRBV19 with TRBJ1-2, with a possible D match to TRBD1 (6 bases). V lost 8 bases, J lost 8 bases, and 27 bases lay in between. The CDR3 is 16 residues long. Germline V gene data show CDR1 as LNHDA and CDR2 as SQIVND (reference sequence). The CDR3 DNA is TGTGCCAGTGGGCGACAGGAAACCCTATCCTTTGGCGGCTACACCTTC. This encodes CASGRQETLSFGGYTF.

The chain joins TRBV12-2 to TRBJ1-5; the tabulated D call, TRBD1, remains unverified against the DNA. TRBV12-2 is an annotated pseudogene. This CDR3 is 14 amino acids long. The DNA of the CDR3 is TGTGCAAGTCGCTTGACAGGGGCCAAACAGCCCCAGCATTTT. It encodes CASRLTGAKQPQHF.

This chain connects TRBV10-3 to TRBJ2-1; 10 nucleotides agree with TRBD1. Germline values: CDR1 ENHRY, CDR2 SYGVKD. V trimming: 6 bases; J trimming: 6 bases; junction bases outside the gene matches: 5. The CDR3 extends over 14 amino acids. The CDR3 DNA is TGTGCCATCAGGACAGGGGGCTCGGGCAATGAGCAGTTCTTC. This codes for CAIRTGGSGNEQFF.

This sequence joins TRBV6-5 and TRBJ2-7; 10 bases agree with TRBD2. Germline V gives CDR1 MNHEY, CDR2 SVGAGI. Trimming took 6 bases from V and 1 from J; bases not matched to a gene: 3. The length of the CDR3 is 14 residues. The CDR3 nucleotides read TGTGCCAGCAGACCTAGCGGGAGATCCTACGAGCAGTACTTC. Translation: CASRPSGRSYEQYF.

V is TRBV7-2 and J is TRBJ1-2; 7 nucleotides agree with TRBD1. In germline, CDR1 is SGHTA, CDR2 FQGNSA. The CDR3 totals 15 residues. J gave up 4 bases and V 4 bases, and 9 bases lay outside the gene matches. The CDR3 DNA sequence: TGTGCCAGCAGCTCCCGAGGGGGCCAGGTCTATGGCTACACCTTC. It yields the protein CASSSRGGQVYGYTF. The whole variable domain, remainder taken from reference TRBV7-2 and TRBJ1-2, is GAGVSQSPSNKVTEKGKDVELRCDPISGHTALYWYRQSLGQGLEFLIYFQGNSAPDKSGLPSDRFSAERTGGSVSTLTIQRTQQEDSAVYLCASSSRGGQVYGYTFGSGTRLTVV.

The chain joins TRBV30 to TRBJ1-5, with 10 bases matching TRBD1. Germline V lookup: CDR1 GTSNPN, CDR2 SVGIG (reference sequence). The trim removed 3 bases at V and 6 bases at J, leaving 5 bases unmatched. The CDR3 contains 14 residues. The CDR3 region has the DNA TGTGCCTGGAGCCGACAGGGGGCGGCTCAGCCCCAGCATTTT. Its translation is CAWSRQGAAQPQHF.

This chain joins TRBV5-6 and TRBJ1-4; D unclear. The CDR3 runs to 15 residues. Germline-derived CDR1 and CDR2 are SGHDT and YYEEEE. Trimming took off 1 base at V and 0 bases at J, with 7 bases between the two ends. The CDR3, as DNA: TGTGCCAGCAGCTTGATAGAAGCAACTAATGAAAAACTGTTTTTT. Its protein product is CASSLIEATNEKLFF.

Notes on this clone: At one end the junction does not follow the germline gene, possibly because of a read error. The V and J genes are TRBV6-1 and TRBJ1-5; 11 bases line up with TRBD1. Germline CDR1 is MNHNS and CDR2 is SASEGT. This CDR3 comprises 15 residues. The CDR3 DNA reads TGTACCAGCAGTCCCGGGACAGGGGGACATCAGCCCCAGCATTTT. It specifies CTSSPGTGGHQPQHF.

The chain combines TRBV12-5 with TRBJ2-7; 9 nucleotides match TRBD2. V lost 6 bases and J lost 6; bases outside the gene matches: 15. CDR1 LGHNT and CDR2 FRNRAP come from the germline V gene. There are 16 residues in the CDR3. The CDR3 DNA reads as TGTGCTAGTGGCCCGGACCCAGCGGGAGGTGTACCCGAGCAGTACTTC. Protein: CASGPDPAGGVPEQYF.

The CDR3 protein is CASRTHRGARNYGYTF. Here the CDR3 DNA reads TGTGCCAGCAGGACCCACCGGGGGGCGCGTAACTATGGCTACACCTTC. The chain recombines TRBV2 with TRBJ1-2, with D possibly TRBD1 on 6 matching bases. Germline CDR1 and CDR2: SNHLY and FYNNEI. Trimming removed 6 bases from V and 1 base from J, with 18 bases in between. The CDR3 spans 16 residues. The full variable domain, in which reference TRBV2 and TRBJ1-2 provide the parts outside the CDR3, is EPEVTQTPSHQVTQMGQEVILRCVPISNHLYFYWYRQILGQKVEFLVSFYNNEISEKSEIFDDQFSVERPDGSNFTLKIRSTKLEDSAMYFCASRTHRGARNYGYTFGSGTRLTVV.

Concerning this clone: Other DNA sequences in the same sample also yield this CDR3. This rearrangement joins TRBV5-6 to TRBJ2-3; no definite D call. The CDR3 covers 13 residues. Germline CDR1 reads SGHDT; CDR2 reads YYEEEE. Trimming removed 1 base at V and 7 bases at J, with 10 bases between. DNA for the CDR3: TGTGCCAGCAGCTTGCCAGGAGCCTATACGCAGTATTTT. It yields the protein CASSLPGAYTQYF.

The rearrangement links TRBV18 to TRBJ1-4, with D uncertain. The CDR3 is 13 residues long. Germline V gives CDR1 KGHSH, CDR2 LQKENI. Trimming cost V 2 bases and J 6 bases, with 7 bases left between them. This CDR3 is CASSPRADEKLFF. CDR3 bases: TGTGCCAGCTCACCAAGGGCAGATGAAAAACTGTTTTTT. Variable domain in full (rest from reference TRBV18 and TRBJ1-4): NAGVMQNPRHLVRRRGQEARLRCSPMKGHSHVYWYRQLPEEGLKFMVYLQKENIIDESGMPKERFSAEFPKEGPSILRIQQVVRGDSAAYFCASSPRADEKLFFGSGTQLSVL.

This chain links TRBV5-1 with TRBJ1-1, with TRBD1 as a possible D gene (5 bases). Germline V CDR1 and CDR2: SGHRS, YFSETQ. The CDR3 has 14 amino acids. V dropped 6 bases and J dropped 2 bases, with 14 bases sitting between them. Written as DNA, the CDR3 is TGCGCCAGCATAGAGGATGGGGGTAACACTGAAGCTTTCTTT. This translates into CASIEDGGNTEAFF.

The gene calls are TRBV19 and TRBJ2-2; 9 bases fit TRBD2. V shed 7 bases and J 7 bases; nucleotides not matched to a gene: 16. Germline values: CDR1 LNHDA, CDR2 SQIVND (reference sequence). The CDR3 spans 17 residues. The CDR3 coding sequence is TGTGCCAGTACCACTGCAGGGCGGGAGGGCCGTGACGGGGAGCTGTTTTTT. Amino acids: CASTTAGREGRDGELFF.

The V call is TRBV27, the J call TRBJ1-4, with unresolved D. Germline-derived CDR1 and CDR2 are MNHEY and SMNVEV (reference sequence). There are 14 residues in the CDR3. Trimming cost V 3 bases and J 4 bases, with 9 bases left between them. CDR3: CASSFSQNNEKLFF. The CDR3 coding sequence is TGTGCCAGCAGTTTCAGTCAGAATAATGAAAAACTGTTTTTT.

The CDR3 DNA reads as TGCGCCAGCAGCTTGGGGGGACAGGGTCTATACGAGCAGTACTTC. Amino acids: CASSLGGQGLYEQYF. This chain links TRBV5-1 with TRBJ2-7, with 9 bases aligning to TRBD1. The CDR3 consists of 15 residues. Germline V gene sequence: CDR1 SGHRS, CDR2 YFSETQ. Trimming cost V 0 bases and J 4 bases; bases outside gene matches: 5.

The genes are TRBV5-6 and TRBJ1-4; TRBD1 is a possible D gene (5 bases). There are 14 residues in the CDR3. Trimming stripped 4 bases from V and 5 bases from J, with 12 bases between. Germline loops: CDR1 SGHDT, CDR2 YYEEEE. The CDR3 region has the DNA TGTGCCAGCAGCCTCGACAGATCAAATGAAAAACTGTTTTTT. It translates to CASSLDRSNEKLFF.

The chain has TRBV6-1 and TRBJ1-4; tentatively, D is TRBD1 (5 bases). This CDR3 contains 17 residues. Germline CDR1 is MNHNS and CDR2 is SASEGT. V was clipped by 2 bases and J by 8 bases, with 21 bases between them. The CDR3 sequence is CASSESPTGTLLEKLFF. The CDR3 region has the DNA TGTGCCAGCAGTGAATCCCCAACCGGGACTCTTTTAGAAAAACTGTTTTTT.

The CDR3 reads CASTQRDRVFF. In nucleotides, the CDR3 is TGTGCCAGTACCCAGCGGGACAGGGTCTTCTTC. The chain recombines TRBV19 with TRBJ2-1; 9 bases match TRBD1. The CDR3 has 11 residues. The germline V gene has CDR1 LNHDA and CDR2 SQIVND (reference sequence). The J segment lost 16 bases and the V segment lost 7 bases, leaving 8 bases of the junction unmatched.

The rearrangement links TRBV29-1 to TRBJ2-6, with D perhaps matching TRBD1 or TRBD2 (5 bases each). V lost 0 bases and J lost 4, with 13 bases in between. CDR1 and CDR2 from the germline V gene are SQVTM and ANQGSEA. The CDR3 is 16 residues long. CDR3 in amino acids: CSVEDLAGTGANVLTF. CDR3 DNA sequence: TGCAGCGTTGAAGATTTGGCAGGGACCGGGGCCAACGTCCTGACTTTC.

V is TRBV7-9 and J is TRBJ2-6, with 10 bases lining up with TRBD1. From germline, CDR1 is SEHNR and CDR2 FQNEAQ (reference sequence). The CDR3 extends over 17 amino acids. The trim removed 5 bases at V and 4 bases at J, leaving 8 bases unmatched. In DNA form, the CDR3 reads TGTGCCAGCAGCCCCGGGACAGGGGTATCAGGGGCCAACGTCCTGACTTTC. Its protein is CASSPGTGVSGANVLTF.

This clone appeared a single time. The CDR3 nucleotides read TGTGCCACCCGGACTAGCGGGCACTACGAGCAGTACTTC. Its protein product is CATRTSGHYEQYF. The V call is TRBV2, the J call TRBJ2-7, with 11 bases fitting TRBD2. Germline V gene sequence: CDR1 SNHLY, CDR2 FYNNEI. The CDR3 length is 13 residues. Unmatched junction bases numbered 5, after V lost 10 bases and J lost 3 bases.

The V call is TRBV18, the J call TRBJ2-2, with D perhaps matching TRBD2 (5 bases). Trimming shortened V by 6 bases and J by 9 bases, and 17 bases separated the two germline ends. Germline loops: CDR1 KGHSH, CDR2 LQKENI. The CDR3 totals 14 residues. DNA of the CDR3: TGTGCCAGCTCTCCCGGGATCAGTCCCAGGGAGCTGTTTTTT. Amino acid sequence: CASSPGISPRELFF.

This clone is a singleton in its sample. The CDR3 DNA sequence: TGCGCCAGCAGCTTGGGACAGGAAGCTTTCTTT. Amino acid sequence: CASSLGQEAFF. The chain carries TRBV5-1 and TRBJ1-1; possible D gene TRBD1, 5 bases. Germline assignment: CDR1 SGHRS and CDR2 YFSETQ. Trimming took off 0 bases at V and 8 bases at J, with 5 bases between the two ends. The CDR3 totals 11 residues.

This clone was seen a handful of times. The CDR3 loop reads CATTQGTEAFF. The CDR3 DNA follows: TGTGCCACTACCCAGGGCACTGAAGCTTTCTTT. This chain joins TRBV28 and TRBJ1-1, with a possible D match to TRBD1 (5 bases). The CDR3 runs 11 residues. V was pared by 10 bases and J by 4 bases, with 10 bases between. Germline V gene data show CDR1 as MDHEN and CDR2 as SYDVKM.